This TCR beta chain originates from a study of cytomegalovirus exposure and HLA in healthy donors. CDR1 and CDR2 from the germline V gene are SGHTA and FQGTGA. The V and J ends lost 2 bases and 4 bases respectively, with 11 bases between them. The CDR3 is made up of 14 amino acids. A word on this clone: Antigen: not known.

PCR amplification relied on 60 Vbeta primers (plus 13 Jbeta primers). Here immunoSEQ multiplex PCR was the method, and the copy in TCRdb shows in-frame clones only, minus some. Among roughly 100,000 clones listed, 9.5% to 13% were seen once. Study-level findings and limits: A few chains tied to CMV proved CMV antigen-specific in vitro. TCR beta chain V- and J-gene trimming was linked, in a later analysis, to a missense variant in DCLRE1C. Both high specificity and high sensitivity reportedly marked the classifier's diagnosis of cytomegalovirus status. Sequencing depth roughly uniform across donors was assumed in presence/absence analyses.

The sample was PBMCs. The receptor was derived from a man aged 35 to 55 in good health and CMV-seropositive. This chain joins TRBV7-3 and TRBJ1-2, with no clear D. The CDR3 DNA reads as TGTGCCAGCAGCTTACAACCAGGTTCCTATGGCTACACCTTC. This sequence encodes CASSLQPGSYGYTF. Together with reference TRBV7-3 and TRBJ1-2, the CDR3 gives the full variable domain: GAGVSQTPSNKVTEKGKYVELRCDPISGHTALYWYRQSLGQGPEFLIYFQGTGAADDSGLPNDRFFAVRPEGSVSTLKIQRTERGDSAVYLCASSLQPGSYGYTFGSGTRLTVV.